These 23 T cell receptor beta chains were sequenced from one sample in a study of beta chain features in type 1 diabetes. Findings and limits, study-wide: All four CD4+ subsets of Type 1 diabetes patients contained TCRB CDR3s that were moderately but significantly shorter.

Their antigens are not known. The entirety of the isolated RNA underwent reverse transcription, so expressed TCRB transcripts were sequenced. Sequencing was performed with immunoSEQ multiplex PCR; in TCRdb, only in-frame clones are kept and a portion is missing. The sample records just under 150,000 clones, about 13% being singletons. The sample consisted of central memory CD4+ T cells from blood. The receptors here all came from a man between 18 and 35 years old with type 1 diabetes.

The chain uses TRBV7-2 and TRBJ2-3; TRBD2 matches 11 bases. The CDR3 contains 16 residues. V trimming: 5 bases; J trimming: 5 bases; junction bases outside the gene matches: 9. Germline loops: CDR1 SGHTA, CDR2 FQGNSA. CDR3: CASSPRLAGPGDTQYF. Here the CDR3 DNA reads TGTGCCAGCAGCCCGCGACTAGCGGGGCCGGGAGATACGCAGTATTTT.

V is TRBV29-1 and J is TRBJ2-5; TRBD2 agrees at 7 bases. The length of the CDR3 is 14 residues. The V gene end was trimmed by 6 bases and the J gene end by 1 base; junction bases not matched to a gene: 8. CDR1 SQVTM and CDR2 ANQGSEA come from the germline V gene. The CDR3 nucleotides read TGCAGCGTCCTCGGACTAGGCCGCCAAGAGACCCAGTACTTC. Protein: CSVLGLGRQETQYF.

The rearrangement uses TRBV19 and TRBJ2-6, with TRBD1 matching 7 bases. The ends lost 10 bases at V and 0 bases at J; junction bases unmatched: 9. The CDR3 contains 16 residues. Germline values: CDR1 LNHDA, CDR2 SQIVND (reference sequence). The CDR3 nucleotides read TGTGCCACCACGGACAGGATGTACTCTGGGGCCAACGTCCTGACTTTC. As protein: CATTDRMYSGANVLTF.

The gene calls are TRBV5-6 and TRBJ2-7; 7 nucleotides line up with TRBD1. Germline V lookup: CDR1 SGHDT, CDR2 YYEEEE. V shed 3 bases, J shed 6 bases, and the junction held 12 bases outside the gene matches. The length of the CDR3 is 15 residues. CDR3 DNA sequence: TGTGCCAGCAGCTCTCGAAGGACAGGTATAAGCGAGCAGTACTTC. This translates into CASSSRRTGISEQYF.

The table lists this clone with a few counts. This sequence joins TRBV7-6 and TRBJ2-2; D unclear. The CDR3 covers 15 residues. The germline CDR1 and CDR2 sequences are SGHVS and FNYEAQ. V lost 5 bases and J lost 0, with 10 bases in between. The CDR3 region is CASSPKYPNTGELFF. The CDR3 DNA sequence: TGTGCCAGCAGCCCAAAATATCCGAACACCGGGGAGCTGTTTTTT.

This clone appeared a few times. The chain is built from TRBV5-1 and TRBJ2-5; 8 positions agree with TRBD1. Germline V gene lookup returns CDR1 SGHRS and CDR2 YFSETQ. J gave up 9 bases and V 0 bases, and 10 bases lay outside the gene matches. This CDR3 contains 15 residues. The CDR3 is CASSLETGEWSAQYF. For the CDR3, the DNA is TGCGCCAGCAGCTTGGAGACAGGGGAATGGTCGGCCCAGTACTTC.

There are many counts of this clone. This chain joins TRBV13 and TRBJ2-3, with TRBD1 as a possible D gene (6 bases). Per the germline V gene, CDR1 is PRHDT and CDR2 is FYEKMQ (reference sequence). The CDR3 is 16 residues long. V shed 8 bases and J shed 2 bases, with 20 bases lying between them. The CDR3 coding sequence is TGTGCCAGCGGAGGAAACAGGGCTGTGGTCACAGATACGCAGTATTTT. It specifies CASGGNRAVVTDTQYF. Filled out from reference TRBV13 and TRBJ2-3, the complete variable domain reads AAGVIQSPRHLIKEKRETATLKCYPIPRHDTVYWYQQGPGQDPQFLISFYEKMQSDKGSIPDRFSAQQFSDYHSELNMSSLELGDSALYFCASGGNRAVVTDTQYFGPGTRLTVL.

This clone was seen a handful of times. Written as DNA, the CDR3 is TGCAGCGTTGAGGCCCCAAGGATATACGAGCAGTACTTC. It translates to CSVEAPRIYEQYF. The chain has TRBV29-1 and TRBJ2-7, with unresolved D. Germline assignment: CDR1 SQVTM and CDR2 ANQGSEA. Deletions cut 3 bases from V and 4 bases from J, with 13 bases between. This CDR3 has 13 amino acids.

The chain couples TRBV5-1 to TRBJ2-7, with a tentative D call TRBD1 (6 bases). Trimming removed 2 bases from V and 4 bases from J, with 16 bases in between. The CDR3 totals 15 residues. Germline V gene sequence: CDR1 SGHRS, CDR2 YFSETQ. For the CDR3, the DNA is TGCGCCAGCAGCTTCACAGGGATCGTAACTTACGAGCAGTACTTC. Protein product: CASSFTGIVTYEQYF.

This clone has just a few counts. The CDR3, as DNA: TGTGCCAGCAGTTTCTTAGGGGGGGGTGAGCAGTTCTTC. Its protein is CASSFLGGGEQFF. The rearrangement links TRBV27 to TRBJ2-1, with D possibly being TRBD2 (7 bases). CDR1 and CDR2 from the germline V gene are MNHEY and SMNVEV (reference sequence). Trimming took off 3 bases at V and 9 bases at J, with 12 bases between the two ends. This CDR3 comprises 13 residues.

V gene TRBV6-5 combines with J gene TRBJ2-5; D uncertain. Trimming cost V 7 bases and J 5 bases, with 14 bases left between them. The CDR3 covers 13 residues. Per germline, CDR1 MNHEY and CDR2 SVGAGI. CDR3 sequence: CASIDWVKETQYF. CDR3 nucleotide sequence: TGTGCCAGCATCGACTGGGTGAAGGAGACCCAGTACTTC.

Points on this clone: Within the sample, other DNA sequences also encode this same CDR3. The chain is built from TRBV7-9 and TRBJ2-3; 7 bases fit TRBD2. Losses at the gene ends were 5 bases for V and 2 bases for J; bases not matched to a gene: 4. The germline gives CDR1 SEHNR, CDR2 FQNEAQ (reference sequence). This CDR3 is 14 amino acids long. Written as DNA, the CDR3 is TGTGCCAGCAGCCCGGGACTATCCACAGATACGCAGTATTTT. Its protein product is CASSPGLSTDTQYF.

This clone has only a few counts. The V call is TRBV7-8, the J call TRBJ2-5; D gene unclear. V lost 0 bases, J lost 5 bases, and 13 bases lay in between. The CDR3 length is 15 residues. Germline CDR1 SGHVS, CDR2 FQNEAQ. CDR3 amino acids: CASSLAGGFRETQYF. The CDR3 DNA is TGTGCCAGCAGCTTAGCGGGCGGATTCAGGGAGACCCAGTACTTC.

V and J are TRBV9 and TRBJ1-1; D is ambiguous. Germline CDR1 reads SGDLS; CDR2 reads YYNGEE. The CDR3 is made up of 13 amino acids. Deletions cut 0 bases from V and 4 bases from J, with 7 bases between. The CDR3 coding sequence is TGTGCCAGCAGCGTAGTCCAGTCCACTGAAGCTTTCTTT. It specifies CASSVVQSTEAFF.

The rearrangement links TRBV7-2 to TRBJ1-2, with a weak D call TRBD1 (6 bases). Germline CDR1 and CDR2: SGHTA and FQGNSA. V lost 3 bases to trimming and J lost 2 bases, with 13 bases between them. The CDR3 sequence is 15 residues long. CDR3 loop: CASSLLGQRNYGYTF. The CDR3 nucleotides are TGTGCCAGCAGCTTGCTTGGACAGAGGAACTATGGCTACACCTTC.

The chain has TRBV28 and TRBJ1-5, with D perhaps matching TRBD1 (6 bases). V lost 3 bases to trimming and J lost 4 bases, with 10 bases between them. CDR1 is MDHEN and CDR2 is SYDVKM in the germline V gene. This CDR3 is built from 14 residues. DNA for the CDR3: TGTGCCAGCAGTTTGCATGGGACAAATCAGCCCCAGCATTTT. Its protein is CASSLHGTNQPQHF.

In its sample, this clone was seen a few times. The CDR3 sequence is CASRQGFDTGELFF. CDR3 in DNA: TGTGCCAGCAGGCAAGGATTCGACACCGGGGAGCTGTTTTTT. The rearrangement joins TRBV7-9 to TRBJ2-2; no reliable D call. V was trimmed by 6 bases and J by 3 bases, leaving 11 bases between them. From germline, CDR1 is SEHNR and CDR2 FQNEAQ (reference sequence). This CDR3 spans 14 amino acids. The variable domain in full, with the rest retrieved from reference TRBV7-9 and TRBJ2-2, is DTGVSQNPRHKITKRGQNVTFRCDPISEHNRLYWYRQTLGQGPEFLTYFQNEAQLEKSRLLSDRFSAERPKGSFSTLEIQRTEQGDSAMYLCASRQGFDTGELFFGEGSRLTVL.

The chain couples TRBV7-2 to TRBJ1-2, with no clear D. The ends were cut back, 1 base at V and 4 bases at J, with 16 bases in the middle. Germline assignment: CDR1 SGHTA and CDR2 FQGNSA. The CDR3 contains 16 residues. CDR3 coding DNA: TGTGCCAGCAGCTTAGGAAGTCCAGTGGTACGCTATGGCTACACCTTC. This codes for CASSLGSPVVRYGYTF.

V usage is TRBV19 and J usage is TRBJ1-1; no firm D call. From germline, CDR1 is LNHDA and CDR2 SQIVND (reference sequence). This CDR3 region has 15 residues. V lost 2 bases and J 0 bases, leaving 10 bases between the germline ends. CDR3 sequence reads: CASSITSRMNTEAFF. CDR3 in DNA: TGTGCCAGTAGTATAACGAGCAGAATGAACACTGAAGCTTTCTTT.

The V call is TRBV4-1, the J call TRBJ1-2, with no clear D. Germline lookup yields CDR1 MGHRA and CDR2 YSYEKL. The CDR3 extends over 14 amino acids. The V end lost 4 bases, the J end lost 1 base, and 10 bases lay between the germline ends. CDR3 bases: TGCGCCAGCAGCCCGGAGCGAAATAACTATGGCTACACCTTC. As protein: CASSPERNNYGYTF.

The chain links TRBV29-1 to TRBJ2-3, with TRBD2 identical over 9 bases. CDR1 is SQVTM and CDR2 is ANQGSEA in the germline V gene. This CDR3 spans 14 amino acids. V lost 6 bases and J lost 8; bases outside the gene matches: 12. The CDR3 here is CSVGGSSGGGTQYF. The DNA of the CDR3 is TGCAGCGTCGGTGGGAGTAGCGGGGGTGGTACGCAGTATTTT.

The V call is TRBV5-1, the J call TRBJ2-7, with TRBD2 identical over 10 bases. The CDR3 totals 15 residues. V was clipped by 4 bases and J by 2 bases; unmatched bases: 6. Germline values: CDR1 SGHRS, CDR2 YFSETQ. CDR3 bases: TGCGCCAGCAGCGTTACTAGCGGGGCTACCTACGAGCAGTACTTC. It is translated as CASSVTSGATYEQYF.

Only a few counts were recorded for this clone. The J gene is TRBJ2-5, the V gene TRBV7-2; D possibly corresponds to TRBD2 (6 bases). The length of the CDR3 is 15 residues. Looked up from germline, CDR1 is SGHTA and CDR2 is FQGNSA. V was shortened by 8 bases and J by 5 bases, with 21 bases between the two germline ends. The CDR3 bases are TGTGCCAGCCGCAGGATGGGGGACTCGTGGGAGACCCAGTACTTC. Translation gives CASRRMGDSWETQYF.